This T cell receptor (beta chain) emerged from a study of read filtering for tumor transcriptome and immune sequencing. On the study more broadly: Patients were 17 to 20 male and some 15 female, mean age approximately 60 years, range roughly 47 to 80. After DNase treatment, RNA was made into whole-transcriptome libraries.

Study-wide findings and caveats: Sorted CD138-negative bone marrow cells were not purified T cells. Roughly 82% of IR-seq clonotypes had a single read, yet these held approximately 3.5% of reads.

Molecular barcoded adaptors covering alpha/delta and beta/gamma chains were used on 400 to 450 ng RNA. TCRdb recomputed calls from the reads with MiXCR, one row per CDR3 protein. This sample has around 130,000 distinct CDR3 sequences, with 10% to 15% found just once. This clonotype showed up many times. Antigen unknown. CDR1 and CDR2 from the germline V gene are SNHLY and FYNNEI. The J segment lost 2 bases and the V segment lost 6 bases, leaving 9 bases of the junction unmatched. The CDR3 has 16 amino acids. The specimen sequenced was a population of CD138-negative cells sorted from bone marrow. V is TRBV2 and J is TRBJ1-5; 8 bases match TRBD1. The TCR originated in a donor at least 40 years old with multiple myeloma. The CDR3: CASSYGQGSGNQPQHF. The CDR3 DNA reads TGTGCCAGCAGCTATGGACAGGGCTCAGGCAATCAGCCCCAGCATTTT. Variable domain in full (rest from reference TRBV2 and TRBJ1-5): EPEVTQTPSHQVTQMGQEVILRCVPISNHLYFYWYRQILGQKVEFLVSFYNNEISEKSEIFDDQFSVERPDGSNFTLKIRSTKLEDSAMYFCASSYGQGSGNQPQHFGDGTRLSIL.